This T cell receptor (beta chain) came from a study of PD-1 blockade in classical Hodgkin lymphoma. Regarding the study as a whole: CD4+ TCR diversity, unlike CD8+, rose significantly by C4D1. After ASCT, patients who started nivolumab under 1 year later were excluded. When set against healthy donors, newly diagnosed patients were reported to show lower baseline TCR diversity.

Time point described: cycle 4 day 1 (C4D1), after 6 weeks of nivolumab. All the patients suffered relapse after autologous stem cell transplantation, and brentuximab vedotin exposure differed. Patients showed best responses of complete response, partial response or progressive disease. The CDR3 totals 17 residues. Trimming removed 0 bases from V and 9 bases from J; junction bases left unmatched: 12. The germline gives CDR1 LNHDA, CDR2 SQIVND (reference sequence). This clone was picked up one time. The target antigen is unknown. The method was immunoSEQ multiplex PCR; TCRdb's version includes in-frame clones alone and lacks a portion of them. The sample yields 25,000 to 35,000 clones, less than 75% seen once.

This TCR came from a human donor with classical Hodgkin lymphoma. The chain uses TRBV19 and TRBJ2-2; the match to TRBD2 covers 8 bases. The sample in question was peripheral blood mononuclear cells (PBMCs), obtained before the fourth cycle of nivolumab. CDR3: CASSIEQTSGWGRELFF. In DNA form, the CDR3 reads TGTGCCAGTAGTATAGAGCAAACTAGCGGCTGGGGCAGGGAGCTGTTTTTT.